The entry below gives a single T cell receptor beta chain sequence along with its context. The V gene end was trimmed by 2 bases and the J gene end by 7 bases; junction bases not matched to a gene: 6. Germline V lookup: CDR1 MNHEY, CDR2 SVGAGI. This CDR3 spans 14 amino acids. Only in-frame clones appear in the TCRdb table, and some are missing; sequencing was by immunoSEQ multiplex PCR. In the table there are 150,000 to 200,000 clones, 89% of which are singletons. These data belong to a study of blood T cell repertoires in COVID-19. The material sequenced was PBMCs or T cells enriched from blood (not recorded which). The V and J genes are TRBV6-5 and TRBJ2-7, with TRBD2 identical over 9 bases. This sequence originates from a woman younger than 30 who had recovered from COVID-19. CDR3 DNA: TGTGCCAGCAGTTACCTAGCGGGATCGCTGGAGCAGTACTTC. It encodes CASSYLAGSLEQYF.